This T cell receptor beta chain derives from a study of identical twins. Overall study results and limits: Beta clonotypes that were abundant in cord blood contained fewer insertions, a pattern absent from memory repertoires.

TCRdb re-derived calls from the 5' RACE reads in MiXCR, one entry per CDR3 protein. This sample has under 300,000 distinct CDR3 sequences; about 13% occur once, and the top ten carry under 4.5%. Trimming removed 3 bases from V and 5 bases from J, with 8 bases in between. The germline CDR1 and CDR2 sequences are SGHTA and FQGNSA. The CDR3 has 13 residues. This clonotype has more than one count but fewer than ten. Its antigen is unknown. These data also featured in a second study, about yellow fever vaccine responses in identical twins.

The V gene is TRBV7-2, the J gene TRBJ2-1, with D unresolved. The sequenced sample consisted of memory (CD45RO+) T cells sorted from blood. This clonotype was sampled from a woman between 18 and 29 years old in good health. The CDR3 DNA sequence: TGTGCCAGCAGCTTTGGCAGTAACAATGAGCAGTTCTTC. Translation gives CASSFGSNNEQFF.